The rows below give T cell receptor beta chains drawn from one sample of a study of CXCR3-negative and CXCR3-positive naive CD8 T cells. TCRdb reprocessed the 5' RACE reads and stores each CDR3 protein as one record, lacking DNA. Its clone listing holds 100,000 to 150,000 distinct CDR3 sequences. Sequenced input: naive CXCR3+ CD8+ T cells from blood. The receptors stem from a human donor in good health. Some clones in this sample may be carry-over from other donors' samples. Each CDR3 is given with its conserved first and last residue.

V: TRBV7-8
J: TRBJ2-4
CDR3: CASSLLGDIQYF

V: TRBV27
J: TRBJ2-1
CDR3: CASSLSLPLDEQFF

V: TRBV3-1
J: TRBJ2-2
CDR3: CASSQEETSLKAGELFF

V: TRBV20-1
J: TRBJ2-7
CDR3: CSAREEGLEQYF

V: TRBV28
J: TRBJ2-1
CDR3: CASFGTYNEQFF

V: TRBV12-3/TRBV12-4
J: TRBJ2-1
CDR3: CASSSFNEQFF

V: TRBV11-2
J: TRBJ1-1
CDR3: CASSLGRNPPGQGAINTEAFF

V: TRBV6-6
J: TRBJ1-5
CDR3: CASRTDSNQPQHF

V: TRBV9
J: TRBJ2-3
CDR3: CASSAASTDTQYF

V: TRBV15
J: TRBJ2-1
CDR3: CATSPGGGSYNEQFF

V: TRBV3-1
J: TRBJ2-1
CDR3: CASSYPQTSGAYNEQFF

V: TRBV5-1
J: TRBJ2-1
CDR3: CASSPGDRAYNEQFF

V: TRBV4-1
J: TRBJ2-3
CDR3: CASSLQGEGGTDTQYF

V: TRBV4-1
J: TRBJ2-2
CDR3: CASSSWSPRLAGELFF

V: TRBV19
J: TRBJ2-3
CDR3: CASSRPNRDRGRTDTQYF

V: TRBV4-1
J: TRBJ2-5
CDR3: CASSQGSGQETQYF